This TCR beta chain was recorded in a study of blood T cells in healthy people across ages. Background on the study: About one barcoded TCR beta cDNA was captured per two T cells.

CDR1 LGHDT and CDR2 YNNKEL come from the germline V gene (reference sequence). After removal of 4 bases from V and 3 bases from J, the junction contained 13 bases not matched to a gene. This CDR3 region has 18 residues. With a J-beta primer mix and a sample-barcoded 5' primer, a second PCR ran about 7 to 12 cycles. TCRdb re-called the 5' RACE reads through MiXCR, storing one row per CDR3 protein. The sample contains 1,500,000 or so distinct CDR3 sequences, roughly 59% of which appear only once. This clonotype was found many times. The target antigen is unknown. General study findings and limits: Among long-lived donors, naive CD4+ cells were more numerous and diversity higher than in aged donors.

The TCR originated in a man younger than 35 in good health. Sequencing was performed on blood. The chain recombines TRBV3-1 with TRBJ2-5, with 11 bases that match TRBD2. CDR3 in DNA: TGTGCCAGCAGCCTCTGGCTAGCGGGGGGCGATCAAGAAGAGACCCAGTACTTC. Translating it yields CASSLWLAGGDQEETQYF.